One T cell receptor beta chain is described in this entry. This entry is derived from a study of OX40 agonist ivuxolimab in advanced cancers. Study in general: A history of anti-PD-1, anti-PD-L1 or anti-CTLA-4 therapy was acceptable, and roughly 40% had some.

The data were produced by immunoSEQ multiplex PCR, yet TCRdb's version contains in-frame clones alone and is incomplete. The repertoire holds 60,000 to 80,000 clones, with approximately 80% as singletons. V was shortened by 5 bases and J by 6 bases, with 8 bases between the two germline ends. Germline assignment: CDR1 LNHDA and CDR2 SQIVND (reference sequence). CDR3 size: 12 residues. The chain links TRBV19 to TRBJ1-5; D uncertain. Sequences were derived from CD4+ or CD8+ T cells sorted from blood, sampled in a trial of the OX40 agonist ivuxolimab. This sequence originates from an adult with an advanced solid tumor such as melanoma, head and neck, liver or kidney cancer. Here the CDR3 DNA reads TGTGCCAGTAGTCCCCGCTCTCAGCCCCAGCATTTT. Residues: CASSPRSQPQHF.